This T cell receptor beta chain was obtained from a study of T cell repertoires in cytomegalovirus infection. Whole-study context: Public TCR beta signatures provided an indication of both CMV infection and a matching HLA type. Notes on the study in general: HLA-C-restricted CMV-specific TCR beta clonotypes prevailed in the ex vivo response.

TCRdb re-derived calls from the reads in MiXCR, one entry per CDR3 protein. The table has under 850,000 distinct CDR3 sequences, roughly a third seen once. This clonotype occurred once. What it binds is unknown. Trimming removed 2 bases from V and 3 bases from J, with 5 bases in between. CDR1 is LNHDA and CDR2 is SQIVND in the germline V gene (reference sequence). The CDR3 runs 13 residues. The V and J genes are TRBV19 and TRBJ1-5; D ambiguous. This TCR came from a human donor in good health (CMV status not recorded). Some clones in this sample may be carry-over from other donors' samples. The sequences come from cultured PBMCs, collected from culture after CMV antigen stimulation. This CDR3 reads CASSITHNQPQHF. In DNA form, the CDR3 reads TGTGCCAGTAGTATAACGCACAATCAGCCCCAGCATTTT.